The sequence of this T cell receptor beta chain was determined in a study of blood T cell repertoires in COVID-19. In the original workflow: Researchers report that nucleated cell counts were estimated from reference gene primer amplification. Here immunoSEQ multiplex PCR was the method, and the copy in TCRdb shows in-frame clones only, minus some. V, J and clone size derive from that table, while D and trimming were established from the DNA sequence. The sample holds some 340,000 clones; 90% to 95% are singletons and the top ten take around 3.9%. Contact with a PCR-confirmed or clinician-diagnosed COVID-19 case occurred within 2 weeks of entry. CDR1 is SGHTA, CDR2 FQGTGA, per germline. The CDR3 length is 13 residues. Losses at the gene ends were 5 bases for V and 3 bases for J; bases not matched to a gene: 4.

Source material: PBMCs or T cells enriched from blood (not recorded which). This clonotype originated in a young woman who had been exposed to COVID-19. The chain couples TRBV7-3 to TRBJ2-7; 7 bases are shared with TRBD1. The CDR3 here is CASSASGGYEQYF. CDR3 nucleotide sequence: TGTGCCAGCAGCGCCTCAGGGGGCTACGAGCAGTACTTC.